This note documents a single T cell receptor beta chain sequence. Clones were read by immunoSEQ multiplex PCR, and TCRdb kept only the in-frame ones, dropping some. The sample shows more than 95,000 clones, about 92% of them seen only once. The data were taken from a study of T cell responses to AZD1222 COVID-19 vaccine. The sequence derives from an adult in good health. The sequences come from peripheral blood, collected on day 0 of AZD1222 vaccination.

CDR3 in amino acids: CASSSSGSIEQFF. CDR3 sequence (DNA): TGTGCCAGTAGTTCTAGCGGGAGCATTGAGCAGTTCTTC. The V call is TRBV19, the J call TRBJ2-1, with 10 bases identical to TRBD2. Germline loops: CDR1 LNHDA, CDR2 SQIVND (reference sequence). This CDR3 is 13 amino acids long. The V segment lost 5 bases and the J segment 9 bases; nucleotides outside the gene matches: 4.